The 14 T cell receptor beta chains reported below all come from one sample, sequenced in a study of siplizumab effects on memory and regulatory T cells (dated by TCRdb to the late 2010s). Library preparation used the immunoSEQ multiplex PCR assay. TCRdb limited this immuneACCESS table to in-frame rearrangements with V and J called. A share of clones is missing; checked studies link under half to unresolved V genes, and the rest is unexplained. This sample has 85,000 to 130,000 clones in its table, and 94% of those were observed once. The biggest ten clones account for roughly 0.61% of the sample. The specimen sequenced was Tregs sorted from blood. These receptor sequences come from a human donor in good health.

In this sample, this clone turned up once. The chain combines TRBV7-2 with TRBJ2-6; D ambiguous. This CDR3 has 15 amino acids. Germline CDR1 reads SGHTA; CDR2 reads FQGNSA. V was cut by 3 bases and J by 1 base, with 7 bases left in between. The CDR3 DNA reads TGTGCCAGCAGCTTGGGTCCATCTGGGGCCAACGTCCTGACTTTC. Residues: CASSLGPSGANVLTF.

The chain is built from TRBV27 and TRBJ2-1, with D possibly TRBD1 on 5 matching bases. The CDR3 length is 15 residues. V lost 5 bases to trimming and J lost 3 bases, with 14 bases between them. CDR1 is MNHEY, CDR2 SMNVEV, per germline (reference sequence). The CDR3 region has the DNA TGTGCCAGCAGTCTGACAGACCACCTCTACAATGAGCAGTTCTTC. Its translation is CASSLTDHLYNEQFF.

The gene calls are TRBV2 and TRBJ1-2; no reliable D call. The germline V gene has CDR1 SNHLY and CDR2 FYNNEI. Trimming pared 5 bases from V and 4 bases from J, leaving 17 bases between. The CDR3 covers 15 residues. The CDR3 nucleotides read TGTGCCAGCAGTCTCGAGGGTGGACGGGCCTATGGCTACACCTTC. Translated, it gives CASSLEGGRAYGYTF.

The V call is TRBV5-4, the J call TRBJ2-7; 12 nucleotides match TRBD2. Germline V gene sequence: CDR1 SGHNT, CDR2 YYREEE (reference sequence). The CDR3 length is 18 residues. Trimming cost V 0 bases and J 3 bases; bases outside gene matches: 10. The CDR3 region is CASSLGSSGRGSVYEQYF. CDR3 DNA: TGTGCCAGCAGCTTGGGGTCTAGCGGGAGGGGTAGTGTCTACGAGCAGTACTTC.

The chain couples TRBV6-1 to TRBJ2-4, with D maybe TRBD2 (6 bases). V was pared by 7 bases and J by 9 bases, with 13 bases between. Germline V lookup: CDR1 MNHNS, CDR2 SASEGT. This CDR3 is built from 12 residues. CDR3 coding DNA: TGTGCCAGCATTGGGGGGATAAGCATTCAGTACTTC. This gives the protein CASIGGISIQYF.

This rearrangement joins TRBV28 to TRBJ1-5; TRBD1 aligns across 7 bases. The germline CDR1 and CDR2 sequences are MDHEN and SYDVKM. This CDR3 comprises 14 residues. J was trimmed by 2 bases and V by 11 bases; bases with no gene match: 9. The CDR3 DNA is TGTGCCGGTTCCACAGGACAGGGCAATCAGCCCCAGCATTTT. Translated: CAGSTGQGNQPQHF.

The chain uses TRBV28 and TRBJ1-5; a weak D match, TRBD1 (6 bases). The CDR3 has 12 residues. CDR1 and CDR2 (germline): MDHEN, SYDVKM. V lost 9 bases and J 6 bases, leaving 12 bases between the germline ends. This CDR3 reads CASTGLGQPQHF. The CDR3 DNA is TGTGCCAGTACAGGGTTGGGTCAGCCCCAGCATTTT.

The J gene is TRBJ2-5, the V gene TRBV15; 7 bases match TRBD1. Germline CDR1 is LNHNV and CDR2 is YYDKDF (reference sequence). CDR3 length: 14 residues. V gave up 8 bases and J gave up 4 bases; unmatched junction bases: 10. The CDR3 DNA sequence: TGTGCCACCGCGAGACAGGGTCAAGGAGAGACCCAGTACTTC. Its translation: CATARQGQGETQYF.

In DNA, the CDR3 is TGTGCCAGCAGCTTGACCTTAACAGATACGCAGTATTTT. Protein: CASSLTLTDTQYF. The rearrangement joins TRBV5-6 to TRBJ2-3; D remains ambiguous. The germline V gene has CDR1 SGHDT and CDR2 YYEEEE. The CDR3 is 13 residues long. V was trimmed by 1 base and J by 3 bases, leaving 6 bases between them.

The chain is built from TRBV19 and TRBJ1-5; possible D gene TRBD1, 5 bases. V lost 1 base and J lost 0, with 10 bases in between. CDR1 is LNHDA, CDR2 SQIVND, per germline (reference sequence). The length of the CDR3 is 16 residues. The chain's CDR3 is CASSIARVYSNQPQHF. CDR3 bases: TGTGCCAGTAGTATAGCCAGGGTGTATAGCAATCAGCCCCAGCATTTT.

The V call is TRBV19, the J call TRBJ2-1; the D is unclear. From germline, CDR1 is LNHDA and CDR2 SQIVND (reference sequence). V lost 8 bases, J lost 9 bases, and 17 bases lay in between. The CDR3 runs to 13 residues. The CDR3, as DNA: TGTGCCAGTCGTAACGTACCCACCGGTGAGCAGTTCTTC. Encoded protein: CASRNVPTGEQFF.

The rearrangement links TRBV14 to TRBJ1-3; no reliable D call. Germline V gene lookup returns CDR1 SGHDN and CDR2 FVKESK. CDR3 length: 14 residues. V was trimmed by 4 bases and J by 0 bases, leaving 7 bases between them. CDR3 region: CASSPIGSGNTIYF. CDR3 coding DNA: TGTGCCAGCAGCCCGATAGGCTCTGGAAACACCATATATTTT.

The chain uses TRBV7-8 and TRBJ2-1; D call uncertain. Trimming removed 0 bases from V and 9 bases from J, with 9 bases in between. The CDR3 extends over 13 amino acids. Germline V gives CDR1 SGHVS, CDR2 FQNEAQ. CDR3 sequence (DNA): TGTGCCAGCAGCTTAGCGGGGTTTGGTGAGCAGTTCTTC. Translating it yields CASSLAGFGEQFF.

V and J are TRBV7-2 and TRBJ1-1; D is unclear. The CDR3 is made up of 15 amino acids. The germline V and J ends were trimmed by 0 bases and 8 bases, with 16 bases remaining between them. CDR1 and CDR2 from the germline V gene are SGHTA and FQGNSA. For the CDR3, the DNA is TGTGCCAGCAGCTTAGCGCGGGTGGGAACACTAGAAGCTTTCTTT. Amino acid sequence: CASSLARVGTLEAFF.